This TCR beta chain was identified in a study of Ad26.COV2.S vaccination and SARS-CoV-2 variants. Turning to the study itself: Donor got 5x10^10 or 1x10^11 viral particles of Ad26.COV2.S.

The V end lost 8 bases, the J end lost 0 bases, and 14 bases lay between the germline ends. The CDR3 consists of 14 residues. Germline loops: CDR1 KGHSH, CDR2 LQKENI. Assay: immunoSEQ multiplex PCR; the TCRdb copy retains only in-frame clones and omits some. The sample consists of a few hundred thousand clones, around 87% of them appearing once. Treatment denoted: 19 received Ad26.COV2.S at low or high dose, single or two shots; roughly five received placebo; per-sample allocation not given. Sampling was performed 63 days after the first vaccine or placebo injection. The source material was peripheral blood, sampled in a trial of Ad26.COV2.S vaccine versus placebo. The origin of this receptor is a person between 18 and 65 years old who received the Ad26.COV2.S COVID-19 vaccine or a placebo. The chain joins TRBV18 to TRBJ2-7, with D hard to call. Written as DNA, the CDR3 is TGTGCCAGCCAAAAACAGCCCAGCTCCTACGAGCAGTACTTC. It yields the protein CASQKQPSSYEQYF.